A selection of T cell receptor beta chains follows, all from one sample in a study of identical twins. TCRdb re-derived calls from the 5' RACE reads in MiXCR, one entry per CDR3 protein. Of about 700,000 distinct CDR3 sequences in the sample, around 6% were seen once. Input material: naive T cells sorted from blood. These TCRs come from a man between 18 and 29 years old in good health. Each CDR3 is given with its conserved first and last residue. D genes are given only for firm matches. Clone size is given for some rows only: seen once, a few or many times, or a class if the clone is expanded.

D: -; V: TRBV14; J: TRBJ1-2; size: -; CDR3: CASSQGGINPYGYTF; DNA: TGTGCCAGCAGCCAAGGGGGTATTAACCCTTATGGCTACACCTTC
D: -; V: TRBV7-9; J: TRBJ1-6; size: -; CDR3: CASSLSQASNSPLHF; DNA: TGTGCCAGCAGCTTATCCCAGGCGTCTAATTCACCCCTCCACTTT
D: -; V: TRBV21-1; J: TRBJ2-1; size: -; CDR3: CASGYSGRASDEQFF; DNA: TGTGCCAGCGGTTATAGCGGGAGGGCCTCGGATGAGCAGTTCTTC
D: TRBD2; V: TRBV7-2; J: TRBJ2-1; size: few; CDR3: CASSLPGLVRQFF; DNA: TGTGCCAGCAGCCTCCCGGGACTAGTGAGGCAGTTCTTC
D: TRBD2; V: TRBV7-8; J: TRBJ2-1; size: few; CDR3: CASSLARAGGPYEQFF; DNA: TGTGCCAGCAGCTTAGCGCGGGCGGGAGGGCCCTATGAGCAGTTCTTC
D: -; V: TRBV9; J: TRBJ2-3; size: -; CDR3: CASSAGWGRDTQYF; DNA: TGTGCCAGCAGCGCCGGATGGGGTCGGGATACGCAGTATTTT
D: -; V: TRBV12-3/TRBV12-4; J: TRBJ1-4; size: many; CDR3: CASSSRDRNEKLFF; DNA: TGTGCCAGCAGTTCCCGGGACCGTAATGAAAAACTGTTTTTT
D: -; V: TRBV4-1; J: TRBJ1-4; size: few; CDR3: CASSRGVAEKLFF; DNA: TGCGCCAGCAGCCGGGGGGTGGCTGAAAAACTGTTTTTT
D: -; V: TRBV5-1; J: TRBJ1-1; size: -; CDR3: CASSPGTPSRAEAFF; DNA: TGCGCCAGCAGCCCCGGAACCCCGAGTAGGGCTGAAGCTTTCTTT
D: TRBD2; V: TRBV7-3; J: TRBJ2-2; size: few; CDR3: CASSPSGRENTGELFF; DNA: TGTGCCAGCAGCCCTAGCGGGAGGGAGAACACCGGGGAGCTGTTTTTT
D: -; V: TRBV12-3/TRBV12-4; J: TRBJ2-7; size: many; CDR3: CASSRRSYEQYF; DNA: TGTGCCAGCAGCCGCCGCTCCTACGAGCAGTACTTC
D: -; V: TRBV11-1; J: TRBJ2-7; size: -; CDR3: CASSLTRVLAGGAYEQYF; DNA: TGTGCCAGCAGCTTAACTAGGGTTTTGGCAGGGGGGGCCTACGAGCAGTACTTC
D: -; V: TRBV27; J: TRBJ2-7; size: many; CDR3: CASTRGGGEQYF; DNA: TGTGCCAGCACCAGGGGAGGGGGTGAGCAGTACTTC
D: TRBD2; V: TRBV18; J: TRBJ2-3; size: few; CDR3: CASSPTSGRAVYPDTQYF; DNA: TGTGCCAGCTCACCAACTAGCGGGAGGGCCGTTTACCCAGATACGCAGTATTTT
D: -; V: TRBV30; J: TRBJ2-7; size: few; CDR3: CAWSRGYEQYF; DNA: TGTGCCTGGAGTAGGGGTTACGAGCAGTACTTC
D: -; V: TRBV20-1; J: TRBJ1-6; size: many; CDR3: CSARDLPARDSPLHF; DNA: TGCAGTGCTAGAGATCTTCCGGCCCGGGATTCACCCCTCCACTTT
D: TRBD2; V: TRBV29-1; J: TRBJ2-7; size: many; CDR3: CSVVGLAGSSEQYF; DNA: TGCAGCGTTGTCGGACTAGCGGGCTCCTCCGAGCAGTACTTC
D: TRBD2; V: TRBV6-2/TRBV6-3; J: TRBJ2-7; size: few; CDR3: CASRPLAGEDEQYF; DNA: TGTGCCAGCAGGCCCTTAGCGGGAGAGGACGAGCAGTACTTC
D: TRBD1; V: TRBV5-1; J: TRBJ2-5; size: many; CDR3: CASSKDRVETQYF; DNA: TGCGCCAGCAGCAAGGACAGGGTAGAGACCCAGTACTTC
D: -; V: TRBV24-1; J: TRBJ2-5; size: -; CDR3: CATSDPGAGETQYF; DNA: TGTGCCACCAGTGATCCAGGGGCTGGGGAGACCCAGTACTTC
D: TRBD2; V: TRBV20-1; J: TRBJ2-2; size: many; CDR3: CSARPQTSGAGELFF; DNA: TGCAGTGCTAGACCCCAGACTAGCGGGGCCGGGGAGCTGTTTTTT
D: -; V: TRBV7-9; J: TRBJ2-2; size: many; CDR3: CASSLARGNTGELFF; DNA: TGTGCCAGCAGCTTAGCCAGGGGCAACACCGGGGAGCTGTTTTTT
D: -; V: TRBV19; J: TRBJ2-2; size: -; CDR3: CASTLMGANTGELFF; DNA: TGTGCCAGTACCCTTATGGGGGCAAACACCGGGGAGCTGTTTTTT
D: -; V: TRBV7-3; J: TRBJ2-2; size: many; CDR3: CASSKGGTGELFF; DNA: TGTGCCAGCAGCAAAGGGGGAACCGGGGAGCTGTTTTTT
D: TRBD2; V: TRBV27; J: TRBJ2-7; size: -; CDR3: CASSPNLLAGGPGEQYF; DNA: TGTGCCAGCAGTCCCAACCTACTAGCGGGAGGGCCCGGCGAGCAGTACTTC
D: TRBD1; V: TRBV15; J: TRBJ1-2; size: many; CDR3: CATSSGQVRPYGYTF; DNA: TGTGCCACCAGCAGTGGACAGGTCCGCCCCTATGGCTACACCTTC
D: -; V: TRBV20-1; J: TRBJ2-2; size: -; CDR3: CSAHRAGELFF; DNA: TGCAGTGCTCACAGGGCCGGGGAGCTGTTTTTT
D: -; V: TRBV7-8; J: TRBJ2-1; size: -; CDR3: CASSLERASSSYNEQFF; DNA: TGTGCCAGCAGCTTAGAACGGGCCTCCAGCTCCTACAATGAGCAGTTCTTC
D: -; V: TRBV6-5; J: TRBJ2-1; size: many; CDR3: CASSSLVDPYNEQFF; DNA: TGTGCCAGCAGTTCCCTCGTGGACCCCTACAATGAGCAGTTCTTC
D: TRBD1; V: TRBV4-3; J: TRBJ2-7; size: few; CDR3: CASSQDVGQGFFEQYF; DNA: TGCGCCAGCAGCCAAGACGTAGGACAGGGCTTCTTCGAGCAGTACTTC
D: -; V: TRBV29-1; J: TRBJ1-1; size: many; CDR3: CSSHGGPEAFF; DNA: TGCAGCTCCCACGGGGGCCCTGAAGCTTTCTTT
D: -; V: TRBV12-3/TRBV12-4; J: TRBJ1-5; size: few; CDR3: CASSFWVGLGHQPQHF; DNA: TGTGCCAGCAGTTTTTGGGTCGGCTTGGGGCATCAGCCCCAGCATTTT
D: -; V: TRBV3-1; J: TRBJ2-1; size: -; CDR3: CASSQGPRVPYNEQFF; DNA: TGTGCCAGCAGCCAAGGTCCTCGGGTCCCCTACAATGAGCAGTTCTTC
D: TRBD1; V: TRBV5-4; J: TRBJ1-1; size: few; CDR3: CASSLVQGENTEAFF; DNA: TGTGCCAGCAGCTTAGTACAGGGGGAGAACACTGAAGCTTTCTTT
D: TRBD1; V: TRBV2; J: TRBJ2-2; size: -; CDR3: CASSKGGPGELFF; DNA: TGTGCCAGCAGTAAAGGGGGCCCCGGGGAGCTGTTTTTT
D: TRBD2; V: TRBV12-3/TRBV12-4; J: TRBJ2-1; size: many; CDR3: CASSLAHGTSEFF; DNA: TGTGCCAGCAGTTTAGCGCACGGGACTAGCGAGTTCTTC
D: TRBD1; V: TRBV18; J: TRBJ2-2; size: -; CDR3: CASSPRQGRNTGELFF; DNA: TGTGCCAGCTCTCCTAGACAGGGGAGGAACACCGGGGAGCTGTTTTTT
D: TRBD1; V: TRBV12-3/TRBV12-4; J: TRBJ1-1; size: many; CDR3: CASSPSDRVEAFF; DNA: TGTGCCAGCAGTCCCTCTGACAGGGTTGAAGCTTTCTTT
D: -; V: TRBV29-1; J: TRBJ2-5; size: -; CDR3: CSSQLTGGPQETQYF; DNA: TGCAGCTCCCAACTAACCGGGGGACCCCAAGAGACCCAGTACTTC
D: TRBD2; V: TRBV27; J: TRBJ2-7; size: few; CDR3: CASSIYGTSGIEQYF; DNA: TGTGCCAGCAGCATCTACGGGACTAGCGGGATCGAGCAGTACTTC
D: -; V: TRBV29-1; J: TRBJ2-7; size: many; CDR3: CSVMGKSSYEQYF; DNA: TGCAGCGTTATGGGAAAGAGCTCCTACGAGCAGTACTTC